Each of the 17 T cell receptor beta chains below was sequenced from the same sample in a study of preoperative IRX-2 immunotherapy in early breast cancer. Treatment noted: preoperative locoregional IRX-2 cytokine immunotherapy. Profiled with immunoSEQ multiplex PCR; TCRdb holds only in-frame clones, not every one. The sample carries roughly 3,500 clones, more than 70% recorded once. The source was tumor tissue, collected before IRX-2 immunotherapy. All receptors derive from a human donor with breast cancer.

This CDR3 is CASSLDGSYNEQFF. In DNA form, the CDR3 reads TGTGCCAGCAGCTTGGACGGGAGCTACAATGAGCAGTTCTTC. This chain connects TRBV11-3 to TRBJ2-1; D may be TRBD2 (6 bases). The CDR3 contains 14 residues. Trimming stripped 3 bases from V and 3 bases from J, with 9 bases between. Germline loops: CDR1 SGHNT, CDR2 YENEEA.

The chain is built from TRBV7-1 and TRBJ1-4; 10 positions match TRBD1. TRBV7-1 is treated as an ORF (open reading frame) with a function not yet certain. The CDR3 spans 20 residues. Trimming removed 5 bases from V and 0 bases from J; junction bases left unmatched: 15. CDR3: CASSTTSRDRGAATNEKLFF. The CDR3 DNA is TGTGCCAGCAGCACAACCTCCCGGGACAGGGGAGCCGCAACTAATGAAAAACTGTTTTTT.

The chain couples TRBV29-1 to TRBJ1-4; D might be TRBD1 (5 bases). Trimming left V 6 bases short and J 5 bases short, with 22 bases between. Germline assignment: CDR1 SQVTM and CDR2 ANQGSEA. The CDR3 loop spans 16 amino acids. The CDR3 nucleotides read TGCAGCGTCCTCCCGAACACAGGCAATCTAAATGAAAAACTGTTTTTT. This encodes CSVLPNTGNLNEKLFF. Combining the CDR3 with reference TRBV29-1 and TRBJ1-4 gives the whole variable domain SAVISQKPSRDICQRGTSLTIQCQVDSQVTMMFWYRQQPGQSLTLIATANQGSEATYESGFVIDKFPISRPNLTFSTLTVSNMSPEDSSIYLCSVLPNTGNLNEKLFFGSGTQLSVL.

The rearrangement uses TRBV6-8 and TRBJ1-2; maybe TRBD1 (6 bases). Trimming shortened V by 5 bases and J by 7 bases, and 14 bases separated the two germline ends. The CDR3 length is 13 residues. Germline V gene data show CDR1 as MNHGY and CDR2 as SAAAGT. The DNA of the CDR3 is TGTGCCAGCAGTCGGGCGACAGGACCTGGCTACACCTTC. Its translation: CASSRATGPGYTF.

This clone appeared a single time. The CDR3 here is CATSKPSGVSNTGELFF. DNA of the CDR3: TGTGCCACCAGCAAGCCTAGCGGGGTCTCGAACACCGGGGAGCTGTTTTTT. The rearrangement joins TRBV15 to TRBJ2-2; the match to TRBD2 covers 9 bases. There are 17 residues in the CDR3. J gave up 0 bases and V 4 bases, and 6 bases lay outside the gene matches. Looked up from germline, CDR1 is LNHNV and CDR2 is YYDKDF (reference sequence).

This chain links TRBV19 with TRBJ2-3, with D possibly TRBD1 on 5 matching bases. The V and J ends lost 6 bases and 2 bases respectively, with 18 bases between them. The CDR3 consists of 16 residues. The germline V gene encodes CDR1 LNHDA and CDR2 SQIVND (reference sequence). CDR3 sequence reads: CASSDYRRSNTDTQYF. The CDR3 DNA reads TGTGCCAGTAGCGATTACAGGAGATCCAACACAGATACGCAGTATTTT.

This clone was found once. J is TRBJ2-4 and V is TRBV5-1; maybe TRBD2 (5 bases). The CDR3 runs to 16 residues. Germline loops: CDR1 SGHRS, CDR2 YFSETQ. The V and J ends lost 0 bases and 0 bases respectively, with 10 bases between them. CDR3 DNA sequence: TGCGCCAGCAGCTTGGTCGGGGAGAGAGCCAAAAACATTCAGTACTTC. The encoded protein is CASSLVGERAKNIQYF.

The gene calls are TRBV28 and TRBJ1-4; 7 nucleotides match TRBD1. Germline CDR1 is MDHEN and CDR2 is SYDVKM. Trimming at V came to 6 bases and at J to 6 bases, leaving 10 bases not matched to a gene. The CDR3 length is 15 residues. The chain's CDR3 is CASRPIPGGDEKLFF. CDR3 nucleotide sequence: TGTGCCAGCAGACCAATCCCAGGGGGGGATGAAAAACTGTTTTTT.

The CDR3 DNA sequence: TGTGCCAGCAGACCCAACAGGGGTATGAACACTGAAGCTTTCTTT. It is translated as CASRPNRGMNTEAFF. The chain couples TRBV6-8 to TRBJ1-1, with TRBD1 identical over 7 bases. V shed 6 bases, J shed 0 bases, and the junction held 7 bases outside the gene matches. CDR1 and CDR2 (germline): MNHGY, SAAAGT. The CDR3 covers 15 residues.

The chain links TRBV30 to TRBJ2-3, with 10 nucleotides matching TRBD1. Germline values: CDR1 GTSNPN, CDR2 SVGIG (reference sequence). The CDR3 sequence is 16 residues long. V was pared by 0 bases and J by 4 bases, with 7 bases of the junction left unmatched. This CDR3 is CAWSVSVTGGADTQYF. The CDR3 nucleotides read TGTGCCTGGAGTGTCTCTGTGACAGGGGGCGCAGATACGCAGTATTTT.

The genes are TRBV11-3 and TRBJ2-7, with TRBD1 matching over 9 bases. V lost 7 bases, J lost 5 bases, and 9 bases stayed unmatched. The CDR3 has 14 amino acids. CDR1 and CDR2 from the germline V gene are SGHNT and YENEEA. The CDR3: CASIPGQGDNEQYF. As DNA, the CDR3 is TGTGCCAGCATCCCGGGACAGGGTGACAACGAGCAGTACTTC.

In this sample, this clone is large (0.1 to 1%). V usage is TRBV11-3 and J usage is TRBJ1-2, with 7 positions matching TRBD1. V shed 7 bases and J 1 base; nucleotides not matched to a gene: 6. This CDR3 is 14 amino acids long. CDR1 and CDR2 from the germline V gene are SGHNT and YENEEA. CDR3 DNA: TGTGCCAGCAACCAAGGGGGCAGTAACTATGGCTACACCTTC. Translating gives CASNQGGSNYGYTF.

This chain connects TRBV23-1 to TRBJ2-3, with D possibly matching TRBD2 (5 bases). TRBV23-1 is an ORF, and what it does is uncertain. V was cut by 6 bases and J by 5 bases, with 12 bases left in between. The CDR3 totals 13 residues. The DNA of the CDR3 is TGCGCCAGCAGCCAGGCCCGGGGAGATACGCAGTATTTT. It encodes CASSQARGDTQYF.

The chain is built from TRBV7-6 and TRBJ1-2, with TRBD1 as a possible D gene (5 bases). The CDR3 contains 14 residues. Germline V gives CDR1 SGHVS, CDR2 FNYEAQ. V was shortened by 6 bases and J by 8 bases, with 19 bases between the two germline ends. In nucleotides, the CDR3 is TGTGCCAGCAGGCGCCTTTGGGGGAAAGAAGGCTACACCTTC. It codes for CASRRLWGKEGYTF.

The chain carries TRBV5-1 and TRBJ2-5; D remains ambiguous. The CDR3 length is 15 residues. V was pared by 0 bases and J by 4 bases, with 13 bases between. CDR1 is SGHRS, CDR2 YFSETQ, per germline. CDR3 loop: CASSLGWAAGETQYF. The CDR3 nucleotides read TGCGCCAGCAGCTTGGGTTGGGCTGCTGGAGAGACCCAGTACTTC.

This chain uses TRBV5-1 with TRBJ1-3; D unresolved. Germline V gives CDR1 SGHRS, CDR2 YFSETQ. The CDR3 totals 16 residues. Trimming cost V 0 bases and J 0 bases, with 10 bases left between them. Here the CDR3 reads CASSLGIQSSGNTIYF. CDR3 bases: TGCGCCAGCAGCTTGGGGATTCAGTCCTCTGGAAACACCATATATTTT.

This clone was counted a single time. The J gene is TRBJ1-1, the V gene TRBV28, with a tentative D call TRBD1 (6 bases). Deletions cut 3 bases from V and 4 bases from J, with 24 bases between. Germline V lookup: CDR1 MDHEN, CDR2 SYDVKM. CDR3 size: 18 residues. The CDR3 loop reads CASSLPGHRTWSTTEAFF. As DNA, the CDR3 is TGTGCCAGCAGTTTGCCGGGACACCGGACCTGGAGCACCACTGAAGCTTTCTTT.